The clone carrying this TCR beta chain was counted once. Antigen specificity is unknown. Carried by the TCR beta cDNA libraries were unique molecular identifiers. Around 460,000 cDNA molecules came from about 1 to 10 million T cells. TCRdb passed the PCR reads through MiXCR, listing each CDR3 protein once. The sample includes 600,000 to 750,000 distinct CDR3 sequences, approximately 60% of them seen just once. The data were obtained in a study of post-analysis software for immune sequencing data. Study-wide background: Some patients lacked subtype; others had relapsing-remitting, secondary progressive or progressive-relapsing disease. Regarding the study as a whole: Samples sharing a preparation batch grouped tightly together when assessed by F measure. There was significantly lower normalized Chao1 diversity in multiple sclerosis patients than in controls. Several TRBV segments occurring more often in patients than controls included TRBV5-6, TRBV5-1 and TRBV20-1.

V lost 1 base and J lost 2, with 18 bases in between. The germline V gene encodes CDR1 SGHVS and CDR2 FQNEAQ. This CDR3 is built from 17 residues. This clonotype was sampled from a girl aged 2 to 10 with multiple sclerosis. What was sequenced was blood. V usage is TRBV7-8 and J usage is TRBJ2-7; perhaps TRBD1 as D (6 bases). CDR3 coding DNA: TGTGCCAGCAGCTTAGAGACGGGACATAACGCGGCCTACGAGCAGTACTTC. Its protein product is CASSLETGHNAAYEQYF.